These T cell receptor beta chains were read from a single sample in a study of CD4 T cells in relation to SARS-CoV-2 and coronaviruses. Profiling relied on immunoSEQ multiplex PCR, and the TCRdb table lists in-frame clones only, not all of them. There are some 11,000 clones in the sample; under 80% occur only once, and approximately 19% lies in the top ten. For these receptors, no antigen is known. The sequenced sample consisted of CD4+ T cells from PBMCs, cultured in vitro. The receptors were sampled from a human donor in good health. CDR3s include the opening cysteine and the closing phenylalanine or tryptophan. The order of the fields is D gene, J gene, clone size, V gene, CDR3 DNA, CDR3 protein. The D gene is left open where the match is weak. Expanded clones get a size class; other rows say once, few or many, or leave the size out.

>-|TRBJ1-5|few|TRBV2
TGTGCCAGCAGTGTCGATAGAGGCAATCAGCCCCAGCATTTT
CASSVDRGNQPQHF
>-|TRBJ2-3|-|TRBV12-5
TGTGCTAGTGGTTTGGTCCCAAGGGGGGGTATCGGGGGGCGAAGCACAGATACGCAGTATTTT
CASGLVPRGGIGGRSTDTQYF
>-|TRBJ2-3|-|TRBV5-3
TGTGCCAGAAGGTCAGGGGATACGCAGTATTTT
CARRSGDTQYF
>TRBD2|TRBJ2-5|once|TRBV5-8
TGTGCCAGCAGCTTGGCCTGGGGACTAGCGGGAGTTGAACAAGAGACCCAGTACTTC
CASSLAWGLAGVEQETQYF
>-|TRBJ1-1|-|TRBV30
TGTGCCTGGACAGGCAGTGAGGTCTCTGAAGCTTTCTTT
CAWTGSEVSEAFF
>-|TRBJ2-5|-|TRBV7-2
TGTGCCAGCAGCCCCTCCTGGGTGAAAGAGACCCAGTACTTC
CASSPSWVKETQYF
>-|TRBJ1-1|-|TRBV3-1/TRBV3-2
TGTGCCAGCAGCCTGACGGACAGGAACACTGAAGCTTTCTTT
CASSLTDRNTEAFF
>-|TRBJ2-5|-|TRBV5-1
TGCGCCAGCAGCTTGCGGAAAAGGGGGACCCAGTACTTC
CASSLRKRGTQYF
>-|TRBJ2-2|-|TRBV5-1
TGCGCCAGCAGCCAAAACGCGGACACCGGGGAGCTGTTTTTT
CASSQNADTGELFF
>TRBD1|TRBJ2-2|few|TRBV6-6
TGTGCCAGCAGTAGGGGACAGGGGGCAACCGGGGAGCTGTTTTTT
CASSRGQGATGELFF
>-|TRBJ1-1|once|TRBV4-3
TGCGCCAGCAGCCAACATGCCTCACCCAACACTGAAGCTTTCTTT
CASSQHASPNTEAFF
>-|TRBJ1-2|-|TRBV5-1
TGCGCCAGCAGCCTTCTGGGGATGGATGGCTACACCTTC
CASSLLGMDGYTF
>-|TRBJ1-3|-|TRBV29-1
TGCAGCGTTGGTGAGGGGTCCTTCTCTGGAAACACCATATATTTT
CSVGEGSFSGNTIYF
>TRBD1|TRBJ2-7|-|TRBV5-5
TGTGCCAGCAGCTTCGGGACAGCCTTTTACGAGCAGTACTTC
CASSFGTAFYEQYF
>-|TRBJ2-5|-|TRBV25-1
TGTGCCAGCAGTGCAGGCCAAGAGACCCAGTACTTC
CASSAGQETQYF
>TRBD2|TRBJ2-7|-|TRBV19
TGTGCCAGTCGGACTAGCGGGGGGGCCAGTGAGCAGTACTTC
CASRTSGGASEQYF
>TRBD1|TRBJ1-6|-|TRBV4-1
TGCGCCAGCTCCCTAGGGACAGAGGTTTATAATTCACCCCTCCACTTT
CASSLGTEVYNSPLHF
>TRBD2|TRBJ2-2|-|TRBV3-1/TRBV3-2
TGTGCCAGCAGCCTCGGGACTAGCGACACCGGGGAGCTGTTTTTT
CASSLGTSDTGELFF
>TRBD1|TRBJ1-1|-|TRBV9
TGTGCCAGCAGCGTTAGTTCACAGGGGGAAACTGAAGCTTTCTTT
CASSVSSQGETEAFF
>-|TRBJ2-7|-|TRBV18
TGTGCCAGCTCACCACCGGGTCTCTTCTACGAGCAGTACTTC
CASSPPGLFYEQYF
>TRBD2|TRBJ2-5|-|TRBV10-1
TGCGCCAGCAGTCCTGGACTAGCGGGAGTTGAGAGTCGAGGAGAGACCCAGTACTTC
CASSPGLAGVESRGETQYF
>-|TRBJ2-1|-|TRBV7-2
TGTGCCAGCAGCTTGGATCCGACCAGATACAATGAGCAGTTCTTC
CASSLDPTRYNEQFF
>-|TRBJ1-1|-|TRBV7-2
TGTGCCAGCAGAAAAGGGGTTTCGGACACTGAAGCTTTCTTT
CASRKGVSDTEAFF
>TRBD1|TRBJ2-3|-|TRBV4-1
TGCGCCAGCAGCCAAAAAGGGACAGGTGAATTAGATACGCAGTATTTT
CASSQKGTGELDTQYF
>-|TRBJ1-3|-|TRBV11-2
TGTGCCAGCAGCTTATCCCAGTCTAGCTCTGGAAACACCATATATTTT
CASSLSQSSSGNTIYF
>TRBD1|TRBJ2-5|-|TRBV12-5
TGTGCTAGTGGTCCCCGGGACAGGGGAGAGACCCAGTACTTC
CASGPRDRGETQYF
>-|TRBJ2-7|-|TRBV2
TGTGCCAGCATTTCTTCGGCCGAGACCTACGAGCAGTACTTC
CASISSAETYEQYF
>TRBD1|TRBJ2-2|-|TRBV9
TGTGCCAGCAGCGTAGGAGGGCTTAACAGGGGAACCGGGGAGCTGTTTTTT
CASSVGGLNRGTGELFF
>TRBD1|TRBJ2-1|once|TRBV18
TGTGCCAGCTCACCGACAGGGTCCGAGGGCAATGAGCAGTTCTTC
CASSPTGSEGNEQFF
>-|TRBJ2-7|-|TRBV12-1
TGTGCCAGCAGCTTTTATTTTTGGGCGAGCTCCTACGAGCAGTACTTC
CASSFYFWASSYEQYF
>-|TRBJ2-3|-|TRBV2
TGTGCCAGCAATAGACTACCTCCTCCCCATTTT
CASNRLPPPHF
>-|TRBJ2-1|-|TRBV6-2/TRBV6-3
TGTGCCAGCAGTTCCGACCCCAAAGCGGTCAGCTCCTACAATGAGCAGTTCTTC
CASSSDPKAVSSYNEQFF
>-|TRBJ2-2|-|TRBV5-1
TGCGCCAGCAGCTTGGGGACAACGAACACCGGGGAGCTGTTTTTT
CASSLGTTNTGELFF
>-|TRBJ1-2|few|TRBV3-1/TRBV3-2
TGTGCCAGCAGCCCCGGGGTGGGAAACTATGGCTACACCTTC
CASSPGVGNYGYTF
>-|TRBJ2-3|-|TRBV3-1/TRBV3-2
TGTGCCAGCAGCCAAGATCCTCGGGGGGCGCGTGATACGCAGTATTTT
CASSQDPRGARDTQYF
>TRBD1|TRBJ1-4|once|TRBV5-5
TGTGCCAGCAGCAAGACAGGGCGGAATGAAAAACTGTTTTTT
CASSKTGRNEKLFF
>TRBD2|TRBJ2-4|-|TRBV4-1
TGCGCCAGCAGCCAAGGCGCAGCCTCGGGGACTAGCCAGCCCAAAAACATTCAGTACTTC
CASSQGAASGTSQPKNIQYF
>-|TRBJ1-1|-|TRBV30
TGTGCCTGGAGTGGGGGGGCGGCTGAAGCTTTCTTT
CAWSGGAAEAFF
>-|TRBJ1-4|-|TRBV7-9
TGTGCCAGCAGTCTAGCGGGTAATGCTGTGTTTTTT
CASSLAGNAVFF
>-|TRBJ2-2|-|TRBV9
TGTGCCAGCAGCGCGCAATTCAGGGGCCCCGGGGAGCTGTTTTTT
CASSAQFRGPGELFF